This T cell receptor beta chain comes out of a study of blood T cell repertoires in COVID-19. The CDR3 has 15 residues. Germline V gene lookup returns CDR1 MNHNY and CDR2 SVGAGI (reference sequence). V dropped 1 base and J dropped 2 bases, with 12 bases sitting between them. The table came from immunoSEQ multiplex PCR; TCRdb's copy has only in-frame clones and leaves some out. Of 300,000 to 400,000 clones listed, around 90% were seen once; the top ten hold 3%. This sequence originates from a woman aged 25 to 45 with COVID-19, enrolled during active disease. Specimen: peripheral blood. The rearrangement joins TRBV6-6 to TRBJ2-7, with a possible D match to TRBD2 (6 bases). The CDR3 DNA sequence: TGTGCCAGCAGTTACTTGAGCGGGCTTACCTACGAGCAGTACGTC. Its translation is CASSYLSGLTYEQYV.